The T cell receptor beta chain under discussion was sequenced for a study of blood T cell repertoires in COVID-19. The overall study: Acute and convalescent COVID-19 samples came from the United States, Italy and Spain. PBMCs, B-cell-depleted T cells, or T cells provided the cDNA or gDNA that made up the material.

Original methodology: Reference gene primer amplification in the assay estimated nucleated cell counts. The method was immunoSEQ multiplex PCR; TCRdb's version includes in-frame clones alone and lacks a portion of them. The V and J calls and clone size were taken over from that table, and D and trimming were inferred from the DNA. This table holds over 200,000 clones, 80% to 85% found once. CDR1 is MDHEN and CDR2 is SYDVKM in the germline V gene. The CDR3 is made up of 13 amino acids. Trimming took off 2 bases at V and 4 bases at J, with 9 bases between the two ends. The TCR sequence derives from a human donor in a cohort sampled during active COVID-19. Specimen: peripheral blood. The chain recombines TRBV28 with TRBJ2-7, with TRBD1 as a possible D gene (5 bases). The CDR3 spells CASSLQGSYEQYF. DNA of the CDR3: TGTGCCAGCAGTTTACAGGGTTCGTACGAGCAGTACTTC.